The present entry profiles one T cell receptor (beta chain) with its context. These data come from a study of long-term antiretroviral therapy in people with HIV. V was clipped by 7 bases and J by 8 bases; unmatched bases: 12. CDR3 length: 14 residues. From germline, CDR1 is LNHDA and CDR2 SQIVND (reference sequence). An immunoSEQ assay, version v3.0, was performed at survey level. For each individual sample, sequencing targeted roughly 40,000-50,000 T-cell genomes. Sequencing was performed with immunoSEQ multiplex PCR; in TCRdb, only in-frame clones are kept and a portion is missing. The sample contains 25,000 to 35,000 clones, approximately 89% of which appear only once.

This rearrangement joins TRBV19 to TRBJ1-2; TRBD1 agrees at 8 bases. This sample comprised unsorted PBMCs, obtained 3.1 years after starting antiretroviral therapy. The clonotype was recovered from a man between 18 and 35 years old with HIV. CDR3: CASKDDRGAGGYTF. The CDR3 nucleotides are TGTGCCAGTAAGGACGACAGGGGAGCAGGGGGCTACACCTTC.